This record looks at one TCR beta chain sequence and its context. At the DNA level, this CDR3 is encoded by other sequences in the same sample as well. The CDR3 extends over 12 amino acids. Germline CDR1 is MDHEN and CDR2 is SYDVKM. The germline V and J ends were trimmed by 3 bases and 3 bases, with 6 bases remaining between them. In the authors' workflow: Junction-only sequences without quality scores were provided by ImmunoSEQ, so filtering was different. Profiled with immunoSEQ multiplex PCR; TCRdb holds only in-frame clones, not every one. V and J calls plus clone size are reproduced from that table; the DNA served to infer D and trimming. The sample includes approximately 2.4 million clones, roughly 95% seen only once; the top ten take approximately 0.13%. This sample stems from a study of shared clonotypes between healthy human individuals. Study summary: The study used three CD4 naive, three CD4 memory, two CD8 naive and one CD8 memory plate per donor.

The specimen was naive CD4+ T cells sorted from blood. Subset denoted: CD45RA+ positively selected. This clonotype was sampled from a man between 18 and 29 years old in good health. The chain combines TRBV28 with TRBJ2-7; D gene uncertain. The DNA of the CDR3 is TGTGCCAGCAGTTTGGTCAGCTACGAGCAGTACTTC. Its translation is CASSLVSYEQYF.